This entry lists 26 T cell receptor beta chains sequenced from one sample in a study of spatial heterogeneity in lung cancer. Overall study findings and caveats: Within tumors, counts of expanded alpha and beta TCRs tracked tumor mutation counts.

MiXCR was run by TCRdb on the 5' RACE reads, yielding one entry per CDR3 protein. Of about 4,000 distinct CDR3 sequences in the sample, approximately 10% were seen once. These TCRs' antigens remain unknown. Time point of the sample: sample taken at primary tumor resection. Sequencing was performed on lung tumor tissue, taken at surgery. Receptors originate from a female donor with early-stage non-small cell lung cancer.

Judged by abundance, this clonotype is medium-sized. J is TRBJ2-5 and V is TRBV15; no clear D gene. CDR1 is LNHNV, CDR2 YYDKDF, per germline (reference sequence). This CDR3 contains 16 residues. The germline V and J ends were trimmed by 1 base and 1 base, with 13 bases remaining between them. CDR3: CATSRVVRQGQETQYF. The CDR3 DNA is TGTGCCACCAGCAGAGTAGTCAGACAAGGCCAAGAGACCCAGTACTTC.

The table lists this clonotype with a few counts. The chain's CDR3 is CASSLAETGSNEKLFF. The CDR3 DNA follows: TGTGCCAGCAGCTTAGCAGAGACAGGGAGTAATGAAAAACTGTTTTTT. The J gene is TRBJ1-4, the V gene TRBV7-9; 7 bases line up with TRBD1. Looked up from germline, CDR1 is SEHNR and CDR2 is FQNEAQ (reference sequence). The length of the CDR3 is 16 residues. Losses at the gene ends were 0 bases for V and 4 bases for J; bases not matched to a gene: 5.

This clonotype is labeled medium-sized. This chain connects TRBV5-4 to TRBJ1-4; 9 bases align to TRBD1. J gave up 3 bases and V 4 bases, and 13 bases lay outside the gene matches. Germline loops: CDR1 SGHNT, CDR2 YYREEE (reference sequence). The CDR3 is 18 amino acids. CDR3 bases: TGTGCCAGCAGCCCCACTGGGACAGGGCATTCTTCTAATGAAAAACTGTTTTTT. This gives the protein CASSPTGTGHSSNEKLFF.

By share, this clonotype counts as medium-sized. The chain recombines TRBV19 with TRBJ2-5; 9 nucleotides match TRBD1. Germline V gene sequence: CDR1 LNHDA, CDR2 SQIVND (reference sequence). The junction had 4 bases not matched to a gene; V was cut back by 3 bases and J by 5 bases. The CDR3 covers 14 residues. The CDR3: CASSIGTGLETQYF. The DNA for the CDR3 is TGTGCCAGTAGTATCGGGACAGGGCTGGAGACCCAGTACTTC.

This clonotype is deemed medium-sized (0.01 to 0.1%). The V and J genes are TRBV25-1 and TRBJ1-1; TRBD1 matches at 9 bases. The CDR3 is 15 amino acids. The V and J ends lost 4 bases and 8 bases, in that order; junction bases with no gene match: 11. Germline CDR1 and CDR2: MGHDK and SYGVNS. The CDR3 nucleotides read TGTGCCAGCAGTGGTAAACAGGGGGCTGTAATAGAAGCTTTCTTT. It encodes CASSGKQGAVIEAFF.

J is TRBJ1-4 and V is TRBV4-3; possibly TRBD1 for D (5 bases). Germline CDR1 is LGHNA and CDR2 is YSLEER. CDR3 length: 17 residues. V dropped 2 bases and J dropped 11 bases, with 24 bases sitting between them. CDR3 protein: CASSQQRPGLGQGKLFF. The CDR3 nucleotides are TGCGCCAGCAGCCAACAACGACCGGGGCTCGGCCAAGGGAAACTGTTTTTT.

This clonotype rates as medium-sized. The chain uses TRBV30 and TRBJ1-6; D is uncertain. Looked up from germline, CDR1 is GTSNPN and CDR2 is SVGIG (reference sequence). The V end was cut by 3 bases, the J end by 3 bases, with 12 bases between. There are 15 residues in the CDR3. CDR3 sequence reads: CAWSRAADYNSPLHF. In DNA, the CDR3 is TGTGCCTGGAGCCGGGCCGCGGACTATAATTCACCCCTCCACTTT.

The gene calls are TRBV18 and TRBJ1-5; a weak D match, TRBD1 (6 bases). V lost 2 bases and J 3 bases, leaving 8 bases between the germline ends. CDR1 KGHSH and CDR2 LQKENI come from the germline V gene. The length of the CDR3 is 14 residues. The CDR3 region is CASSPGDNNQPQHF. The CDR3 nucleotides are TGTGCCAGCTCACCAGGGGACAACAATCAGCCCCAGCATTTT.

Sample share makes this clonotype medium-sized (0.01 to 0.1%). The chain links TRBV20-1 to TRBJ2-7; D not resolved. The CDR3 has 16 amino acids. From germline, CDR1 is DFQATT and CDR2 SNEGSKA (reference sequence). Trimming stripped 0 bases from V and 3 bases from J, with 18 bases between. The CDR3 bases are TGCAGTGCTAGAGATCCCGATCCCCAGGCGATCTACGAGCAGTACTTC. Residues: CSARDPDPQAIYEQYF.

Within the sample, this clonotype is medium-sized (0.01 to 0.1%). V usage is TRBV20-1 and J usage is TRBJ2-4; 7 nucleotides agree with TRBD2. Germline values: CDR1 DFQATT, CDR2 SNEGSKA (reference sequence). Trimming removed 5 bases from V and 4 bases from J; junction bases left unmatched: 8. This CDR3 region has 14 residues. The CDR3 sequence: CSAHEMGGKNIQYF. CDR3 nucleotides: TGCAGTGCTCATGAAATGGGGGGGAAAAACATTCAGTACTTC.

The table lists this clonotype with a few counts. The chain uses TRBV27 and TRBJ2-7; D may be TRBD2 (5 bases). Deletions cut 6 bases from V and 4 bases from J, with 16 bases between. Looked up from germline, CDR1 is MNHEY and CDR2 is SMNVEV (reference sequence). The CDR3 totals 14 residues. The CDR3: CASRRAGSFYEQYF. For the CDR3, the DNA is TGTGCCAGCAGAAGGGCGGGCAGCTTTTACGAGCAGTACTTC.

This rearrangement joins TRBV3-1 to TRBJ2-1; D possibly corresponds to TRBD2 (6 bases). The CDR3 has 15 amino acids. Deletions cut 0 bases from V and 4 bases from J, with 10 bases between. Germline-derived CDR1 and CDR2 are LGHDT and YNNKEL (reference sequence). DNA for the CDR3: TGTGCCAGCAGCCAAGATATCGGACTATACAATGAGCAGTTCTTC. It encodes CASSQDIGLYNEQFF.

In its sample, this clonotype was seen a few times. This chain joins TRBV20-1 and TRBJ2-3; the D gene is possibly TRBD2 (5 bases). Germline V gene lookup returns CDR1 DFQATT and CDR2 SNEGSKA (reference sequence). V lost 6 bases, J lost 4 bases, and 11 bases lay in between. The length of the CDR3 is 12 residues. Written as DNA, the CDR3 is TGCAGTGCCGAGGCGCGGGCAGATACGCAGTATTTT. Amino acid sequence: CSAEARADTQYF.

This clonotype ranks as medium-sized. The chain recombines TRBV5-1 with TRBJ2-7; no definite D call. The germline V gene has CDR1 SGHRS and CDR2 YFSETQ. This CDR3 has 14 residues. Trimming took off 2 bases at V and 0 bases at J, with 9 bases between the two ends. CDR3 in amino acids: CASSFRLSSYEQYF. CDR3 nucleotide sequence: TGCGCCAGCAGCTTTCGACTGAGCTCCTACGAGCAGTACTTC.

This clonotype was seen just once. The chain has TRBV7-2 and TRBJ2-5, with a tentative D call TRBD2 (5 bases). Germline lookup yields CDR1 SGHTA and CDR2 FQGNSA. The CDR3 sequence is 13 residues long. The CDR3 loop reads CESLRGPQETQYF. In nucleotides, the CDR3 is TGTGAAAGCCTCCGAGGGCCCCAAGAGACCCAGTACTTC. Supplemented by reference TRBV7-2 and TRBJ2-5, the full variable domain reads GAGVSQSPSNKVTEKGKDVELRCDPISGHTALYWYRQSLGQGLEFLIYFQGNSAPDKSGLPSDRFSAERTGGSVSTLTIQRTQQEDSAVYLCESLRGPQETQYFGPGTRLLVL.

Notes on this clonotype: Being one base from a much bigger clone, this may be a read error. The chain recombines TRBV3-1 with TRBJ2-1; tentative D call: TRBD1 (6 bases). V lost 0 bases and J lost 4, with 13 bases in between. This CDR3 contains 16 residues. Germline values: CDR1 LGHDT, CDR2 YNNKEL (reference sequence). The CDR3 sequence is CASSQESRRGYNEQFF. The CDR3 DNA reads TGTGCCAGCAGCCAAGAAAGTCGCAGGGGATACAATGAGCAGTTCTTC.

The CDR3 reads CASSQGDPRLAGAGANVLTF. In nucleotides, the CDR3 is TGCGCCAGCAGCCAAGGCGACCCGAGACTAGCGGGGGCTGGGGCCAACGTCCTGACTTTC. The gene calls are TRBV4-3 and TRBJ2-6, with 12 bases that match TRBD2. The CDR3 sequence is 20 residues long. The ends lost 1 base at V and 2 bases at J; junction bases unmatched: 9. Germline loops: CDR1 LGHNA, CDR2 YSLEER.

In its sample, this clonotype is medium-sized. The chain couples TRBV6-5 to TRBJ1-5; 7 bases are shared with TRBD1. This CDR3 spans 15 amino acids. CDR1 MNHEY and CDR2 SVGAGI come from the germline V gene. J lost 5 bases, V lost 6 bases, and 10 bases had no gene match. The CDR3: CASRLGEGADQPQHF. CDR3 coding DNA: TGTGCCAGCAGGTTGGGTGAGGGGGCTGATCAGCCCCAGCATTTT.

This clonotype qualifies as medium-sized. This chain links TRBV28 with TRBJ1-5; D remains unclear. Germline V gene sequence: CDR1 MDHEN, CDR2 SYDVKM. CDR3 length: 12 residues. The V end lost 5 bases, the J end lost 9 bases, and 11 bases lay between the germline ends. The CDR3: CASSPPRGPQHF. The CDR3 nucleotides are TGTGCCAGCAGTCCCCCTCGGGGGCCCCAGCATTTT.

The genes are TRBV25-1 and TRBJ2-5; D remains ambiguous. Germline V gene data show CDR1 as MGHDK and CDR2 as SYGVNS. This CDR3 comprises 13 residues. Trimming left V 2 bases short and J 2 bases short, with 6 bases between. As DNA, the CDR3 is TGTGCCAGCAGTGAACAGTCTCAAGAGACCCAGTACTTC. This encodes CASSEQSQETQYF.

This clonotype was seen more than once but under ten times. The gene calls are TRBV10-1 and TRBJ2-4; D ambiguous. V was shortened by 0 bases and J by 8 bases, with 8 bases between the two germline ends. Germline V lookup: CDR1 WNHNN, CDR2 SYGVQD (reference sequence). CDR3 length: 13 residues. CDR3 amino acids: CASSESALDIQYF. DNA for the CDR3: TGCGCCAGCAGTGAGTCGGCGTTGGACATTCAGTACTTC.

By share, this clonotype ranks as medium-sized. The chain employs TRBV6-2 or TRBV6-3 and TRBJ2-7; possibly TRBD1 for D (5 bases). CDR1 is MNHEY and CDR2 is SVGEGT in the germline V gene. The V gene lost 0 bases and the J gene lost 7 bases, with 19 bases spanning the gap. The CDR3 extends over 16 amino acids. The CDR3 DNA is TGTGCCAGCAGTTACTCGGATGGACACCGGCTATGGGAGCAGTACTTC. It is translated as CASSYSDGHRLWEQYF.

The CDR3 nucleotides read TGCGCCAGCAGCCTAGGACTAGTCGGGGAGACCCAGTACTTC. It translates to CASSLGLVGETQYF. The J gene is TRBJ2-5, the V gene TRBV5-1; 7 nucleotides align to TRBD2. The CDR3 consists of 14 residues. Losses at the gene ends were 4 bases for V and 5 bases for J; bases not matched to a gene: 8. Germline CDR1 and CDR2: SGHRS and YFSETQ.

In its sample, this clonotype ranks as medium-sized. The rearrangement uses TRBV7-2 and TRBJ2-4; 11 bases agree with TRBD2. The CDR3 runs 17 residues. V trimming: 5 bases; J trimming: 4 bases; junction bases outside the gene matches: 10. The germline V gene encodes CDR1 SGHTA and CDR2 FQGNSA. Here the CDR3 reads CASSQPTSGGTKNIQYF. CDR3 bases: TGTGCCAGCAGCCAACCAACTAGCGGGGGAACTAAAAACATTCAGTACTTC.

By sample share, this clonotype is medium-sized. The rearrangement joins TRBV29-1 to TRBJ2-3; D is unresolved. Germline V gene sequence: CDR1 SQVTM, CDR2 ANQGSEA. This CDR3 is built from 15 residues. With 0 bases removed from V and 2 bases from J, the gap between germline ends came to 12 bases. In nucleotides, the CDR3 is TGCAGCGTTGAAGATCGGGCCCGGGCCACAGATACGCAGTATTTT. This gives the protein CSVEDRARATDTQYF.

In its sample, this clonotype is medium-sized. This chain connects TRBV18 to TRBJ2-7; D is possibly TRBD2 (5 bases). CDR3 length equals 16 residues. Germline V gene data show CDR1 as KGHSH and CDR2 as LQKENI. The V and J ends lost 0 bases and 6 bases respectively, with 18 bases between them. CDR3 in amino acids: CASSPPSVRGLSEQYF. Here the CDR3 DNA reads TGTGCCAGCTCACCACCGTCAGTTCGAGGGTTAAGCGAGCAGTACTTC.